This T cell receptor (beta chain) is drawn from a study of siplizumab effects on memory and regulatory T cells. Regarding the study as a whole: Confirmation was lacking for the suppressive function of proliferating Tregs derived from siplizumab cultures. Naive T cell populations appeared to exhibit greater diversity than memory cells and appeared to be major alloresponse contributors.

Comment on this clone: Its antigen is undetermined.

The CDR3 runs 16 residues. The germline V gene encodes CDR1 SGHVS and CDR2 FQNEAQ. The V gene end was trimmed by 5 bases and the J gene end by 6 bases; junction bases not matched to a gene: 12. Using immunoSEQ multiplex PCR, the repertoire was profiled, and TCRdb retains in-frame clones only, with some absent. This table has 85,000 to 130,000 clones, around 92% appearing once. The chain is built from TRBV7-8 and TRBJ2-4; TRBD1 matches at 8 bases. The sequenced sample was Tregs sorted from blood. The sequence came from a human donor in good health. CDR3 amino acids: CASSLRTGKVRNIQYF. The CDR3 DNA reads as TGTGCCAGCAGCCTACGGACAGGGAAAGTAAGAAACATTCAGTACTTC.